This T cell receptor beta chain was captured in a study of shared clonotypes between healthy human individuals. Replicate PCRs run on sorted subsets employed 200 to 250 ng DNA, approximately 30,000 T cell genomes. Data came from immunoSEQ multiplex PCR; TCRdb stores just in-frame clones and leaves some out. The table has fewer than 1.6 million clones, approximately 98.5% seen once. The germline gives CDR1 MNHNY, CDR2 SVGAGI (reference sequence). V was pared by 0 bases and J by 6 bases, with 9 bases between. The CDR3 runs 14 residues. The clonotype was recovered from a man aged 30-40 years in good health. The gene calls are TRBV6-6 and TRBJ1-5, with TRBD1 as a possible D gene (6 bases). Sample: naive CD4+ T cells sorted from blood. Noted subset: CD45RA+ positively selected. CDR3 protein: CASSYSGGLQPQHF. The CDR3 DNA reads TGTGCCAGCAGTTACTCCGGGGGGCTTCAGCCCCAGCATTTT.